The 6 T cell receptor beta chains below were found in one sample sequenced in a study of OX40 agonist ivuxolimab in advanced cancers. Using immunoSEQ multiplex PCR, the repertoire was profiled, and TCRdb retains in-frame clones only, with some absent. The sample carries approximately 68,000 clones, roughly 80% recorded once. The sequencing used CD4+ or CD8+ T cells sorted from blood, collected in a trial of the OX40 agonist ivuxolimab. The receptor source for this set is an adult with an advanced solid tumor such as melanoma, head and neck, liver or kidney cancer.

The chain is built from TRBV19 and TRBJ2-2; TRBD1 matches at 12 bases. V gave up 6 bases and J gave up 2 bases; unmatched junction bases: 7. Germline V lookup: CDR1 LNHDA, CDR2 SQIVND (reference sequence). CDR3 length equals 17 residues. The CDR3, as DNA: TGTGCCAGTAGGCAACGGGGACAGGGGGCAAACACCGGGGAGCTGTTTTTT. This encodes CASRQRGQGANTGELFF. The full variable domain, with the rest looked up from reference TRBV19 and TRBJ2-2, is DGGITQSPKYLFRKEGQNVTLSCEQNLNHDAMYWYRQDPGQGLRLIYYSQIVNDFQKGDIAEGYSVSREKKESFPLTVTSAQKNPTAFYLCASRQRGQGANTGELFFGEGSRLTVL.

This clone came up once. The chain couples TRBV7-9 to TRBJ2-2, with 13 nucleotides matching TRBD2. The CDR3 length is 16 residues. With V trimmed by 9 bases and J by 3 bases, 7 bases remained unmatched. CDR1 and CDR2 (germline): SEHNR, FQNEAQ (reference sequence). CDR3 nucleotides: TGTGCCAGGAGCGGACTAGCGGGGGACGACACCGGGGAGCTGTTTTTT. Amino acids: CARSGLAGDDTGELFF.

The rearrangement links TRBV9 to TRBJ2-3; 11 bases are a match to TRBD2. Germline values: CDR1 SGDLS, CDR2 YYNGEE. This CDR3 region has 16 residues. Trimming took 1 base from V and 2 from J; bases not matched to a gene: 3. CDR3 in amino acids: CASSVTSGGITDTQYF. The CDR3 DNA reads as TGTGCCAGCAGCGTAACTAGCGGGGGAATCACAGATACGCAGTATTTT.

A single count supports this clone. CDR3 bases: TGTGCCAGCAGCCGAGACGGGACTAGCGGGGCCCCATCTTATTACGAGCAGTACGTC. Its protein product is CASSRDGTSGAPSYYEQYV. V is TRBV11-1 and J is TRBJ2-7; 13 bases map to TRBD2. Trimming at V came to 5 bases and at J to 4 bases, leaving 17 bases not matched to a gene. The CDR3 loop spans 19 amino acids. Germline V gene lookup returns CDR1 SGHAT and CDR2 FQDESV (reference sequence).

The chain has TRBV2 and TRBJ2-5; D unclear. V lost 4 bases and J lost 5, with 5 bases in between. Germline CDR1 SNHLY, CDR2 FYNNEI. There are 11 residues in the CDR3. DNA of the CDR3: TGTGCCAGCAGTGTGTGGGAGACCCAGTACTTC. It yields the protein CASSVWETQYF.

This sequence joins TRBV6-5 and TRBJ2-5; D is ambiguous. The germline V and J ends were trimmed by 0 bases and 1 base, with 9 bases remaining between them. This CDR3 comprises 15 residues. Germline assignment: CDR1 MNHEY and CDR2 SVGAGI. The CDR3 sequence: CASSYSTLGQETQYF. The CDR3 DNA is TGTGCCAGCAGTTACTCTACACTCGGCCAAGAGACCCAGTACTTC.